Listed here are 13 T cell receptor beta chains from one sample, sequenced in a study of OX40 agonist ivuxolimab in advanced cancers. Sequencing used immunoSEQ multiplex PCR; TCRdb keeps in-frame clones, though not all of them. The table records more than 65,000 clones, 70% to 90% of them present only once. Sample: CD4+ or CD8+ T cells sorted from blood, taken in a trial of the OX40 agonist ivuxolimab. The receptors come from an adult with an advanced solid tumor such as melanoma, head and neck, liver or kidney cancer.

Only a few counts were recorded for this clone. J is TRBJ1-1 and V is TRBV2; D is unclear. The CDR3 has 14 residues. Germline CDR1 SNHLY, CDR2 FYNNEI. The V end lost 3 bases, the J end lost 6 bases, and 14 bases lay between the germline ends. CDR3 in DNA: TGTGCCAGCAGTGACCCCAGGACCGTCGCTGAAGCTTTCTTT. Its translation: CASSDPRTVAEAFF.

The chain couples TRBV27 to TRBJ2-2; the D call may be TRBD1 or TRBD2 (5 bases each). V was clipped by 7 bases and J by 3 bases, with 9 bases between them. The germline V gene encodes CDR1 MNHEY and CDR2 SMNVEV (reference sequence). This CDR3 has 13 residues. In nucleotides, the CDR3 is TGTGCCAGCAAGAGGGGCCACACCGGGGAGCTGTTTTTT. It translates to CASKRGHTGELFF.

V usage is TRBV4-3 and J usage is TRBJ2-1, with a possible D match to TRBD1 (6 bases). CDR3 length: 15 residues. V gave up 0 bases and J gave up 4 bases, with 10 bases separating them. The germline V gene encodes CDR1 LGHNA and CDR2 YSLEER. The CDR3 sequence: CASSQDLGAYNEQFF. The DNA for the CDR3 is TGCGCCAGCAGCCAAGATCTGGGGGCTTACAATGAGCAGTTCTTC.

The chain carries TRBV19 and TRBJ2-6; the match to TRBD1 covers 10 bases. The CDR3 is made up of 17 amino acids. Trimming removed 4 bases from V and 0 bases from J; junction bases left unmatched: 3. CDR1 LNHDA and CDR2 SQIVND come from the germline V gene (reference sequence). The CDR3 DNA follows: TGTGCCAGTAGTACGGGACAGGGGCTCTCTGGGGCCAACGTCCTGACTTTC. Protein sequence: CASSTGQGLSGANVLTF.

V gene TRBV30 combines with J gene TRBJ2-1; 12 nucleotides line up with TRBD1. CDR1 is GTSNPN, CDR2 SVGIG, per germline (reference sequence). The CDR3 contains 18 residues. The J segment lost 12 bases and the V segment lost 6 bases, leaving 24 bases of the junction unmatched. CDR3 coding DNA: TGTGCCTGTTCCGGGACAGGGGGCTTTTTCGGCGGTGCCCTTGGGCAGTTCTTC. This translates into CACSGTGGFFGGALGQFF.

The chain is built from TRBV18 and TRBJ1-3; D not certain. The V end lost 3 bases, the J end lost 0 bases, and 9 bases lay between the germline ends. Per the germline V gene, CDR1 is KGHSH and CDR2 is LQKENI. The CDR3 is 15 residues long. CDR3 DNA: TGTGCCAGCTCACCGGCCACGAACTCTGGAAACACCATATATTTT. Translated, it gives CASSPATNSGNTIYF.

The chain carries TRBV5-1 and TRBJ2-2, with TRBD1 identical over 7 bases. The V gene end was trimmed by 4 bases and the J gene end by 1 base; junction bases not matched to a gene: 7. The CDR3 spans 16 residues. The germline gives CDR1 SGHRS, CDR2 YFSETQ. The DNA of the CDR3 is TGCGCCAGCAGCCTTAACAGGGGCGGGAACACCGGGGAGCTGTTTTTT. Protein product: CASSLNRGGNTGELFF.

The chain has TRBV29-1 and TRBJ2-7; no reliable D call. Germline values: CDR1 SQVTM, CDR2 ANQGSEA. The CDR3 has 12 amino acids. Trimming stripped 0 bases from V and 2 bases from J, with 5 bases between. CDR3 coding DNA: TGCAGCGTTGAAGATCATGCCTACGAGCAGTACTTC. Residues: CSVEDHAYEQYF.

This clone is a singleton in its sample. One junction end does not reproduce the germline sequence, and a read error may be involved. The CDR3 sequence: CASRYRPGTNPGELFF. DNA of the CDR3: TGTGCCAGCAGATACCGCCCCGGGACGAACCCCGGGGAGCTGTTTTTT. The rearrangement uses TRBV5-8 and TRBJ2-2; either TRBD1 or TRBD2 may fit D (5 bases each). CDR1 is SGHTS, CDR2 YDEGEE, per germline. There are 16 residues in the CDR3.

The chain links TRBV11-2 to TRBJ1-1; D call uncertain. CDR1 is SGHAT, CDR2 FQNNGV, per germline. V lost 0 bases and J 0 bases, leaving 11 bases between the germline ends. The CDR3 extends over 16 amino acids. The CDR3, as DNA: TGTGCCAGCAGCTTAGACTACGGAGGGATGAACACTGAAGCTTTCTTT. Protein product: CASSLDYGGMNTEAFF.

This clone was found a few times. V gene TRBV29-1 combines with J gene TRBJ2-5; 8 bases agree with TRBD2. This CDR3 is built from 13 residues. Germline V gene sequence: CDR1 SQVTM, CDR2 ANQGSEA. Trimming removed 7 bases from V and 4 bases from J; junction bases left unmatched: 8. CDR3 bases: TGCAGCGGGGGGTTAGCGGGGTCAGAGACCCAGTACTTC. It translates to CSGGLAGSETQYF.

The V gene is TRBV10-3, the J gene TRBJ1-3; no clear D gene. The CDR3 is made up of 14 amino acids. In germline, CDR1 is ENHRY, CDR2 SYGVKD. Trimming took 4 bases from V and 0 from J, leaving 7 bases between them. The CDR3 nucleotides read TGTGCCATCAGTGGATTAACCTCTGGAAACACCATATATTTT. It specifies CAISGLTSGNTIYF.

The CDR3 here is CASTQRVMNTEAFF. The CDR3 DNA reads as TGTGCCAGCACTCAGAGGGTGATGAACACTGAAGCTTTCTTT. The chain is built from TRBV6-5 and TRBJ1-1; D not certain. The CDR3 contains 14 residues. CDR1 and CDR2 from the germline V gene are MNHEY and SVGAGI. V gave up 7 bases and J gave up 0 bases, with 12 bases separating them.